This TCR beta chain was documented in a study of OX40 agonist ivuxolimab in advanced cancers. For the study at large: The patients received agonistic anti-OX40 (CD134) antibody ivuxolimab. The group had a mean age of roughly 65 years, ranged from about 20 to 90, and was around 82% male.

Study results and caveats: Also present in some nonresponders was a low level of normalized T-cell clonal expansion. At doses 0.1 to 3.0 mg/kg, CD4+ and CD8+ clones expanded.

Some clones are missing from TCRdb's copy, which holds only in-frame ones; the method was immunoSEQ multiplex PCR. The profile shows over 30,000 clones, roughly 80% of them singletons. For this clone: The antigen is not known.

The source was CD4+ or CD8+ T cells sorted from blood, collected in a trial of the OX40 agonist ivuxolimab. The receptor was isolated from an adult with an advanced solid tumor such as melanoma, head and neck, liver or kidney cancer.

In DNA form, the CDR3 reads TGTGCCAGCAGTGGAGCACCTCCAGGGGAGACCCAGTACTTC. It yields the protein CASSGAPPGETQYF. The V gene is TRBV6-1, the J gene TRBJ2-5, with TRBD1 as a possible D gene (5 bases). From germline, CDR1 is MNHNS and CDR2 SASEGT. The CDR3 consists of 14 residues. The germline V and J ends were trimmed by 4 bases and 5 bases, with 14 bases remaining between them.